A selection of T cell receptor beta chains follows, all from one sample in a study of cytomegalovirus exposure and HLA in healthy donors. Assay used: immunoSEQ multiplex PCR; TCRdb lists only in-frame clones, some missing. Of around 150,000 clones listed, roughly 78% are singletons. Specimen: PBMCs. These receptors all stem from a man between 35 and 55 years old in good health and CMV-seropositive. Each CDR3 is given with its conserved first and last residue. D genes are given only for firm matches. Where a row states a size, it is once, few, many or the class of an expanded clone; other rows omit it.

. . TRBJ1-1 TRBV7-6 TGTGCCAGCAGCTTAGCGTCCGGGGACACTGAAGCTTTCTTT CASSLASGDTEAFF
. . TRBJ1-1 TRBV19 TGTGCCAGTATTGCCTTCGGGGACTTCGCTGAAGCTTTCTTT CASIAFGDFAEAFF
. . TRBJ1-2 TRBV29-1 TGCAGCGTTGAAGGCGGCATCGATAACTATGGCTACACCTTC CSVEGGIDNYGYTF
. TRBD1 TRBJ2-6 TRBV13 TGTGCCAGCAGCTACCGACGGGACAGGGGTACCGGGGCCAACGTCCTGACTTTC CASSYRRDRGTGANVLTF
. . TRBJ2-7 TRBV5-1 TGCGCCAGCAGCTTTGGCAAACGGGAAAAATCCTACGAGCAGTACTTC CASSFGKREKSYEQYF
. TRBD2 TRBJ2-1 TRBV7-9 TGTGCCAGCAGCCCTAGCGGGGGGACTGCTTACAATGAGCAGTTCTTC CASSPSGGTAYNEQFF
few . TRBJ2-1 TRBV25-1 TGTGCCAGCAGTGCCCTCCCCTACAATGAGCAGTTCTTC CASSALPYNEQFF
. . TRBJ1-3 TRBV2 TGTGCCAGCAGTAAGACAGGTCCAGCCTCCTCTGGAAACACCATATATTTT CASSKTGPASSGNTIYF
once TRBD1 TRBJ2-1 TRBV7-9 TGTTCCAGCAGCTCGGGACAGACGGGCTCCTACAATGAGCAGTTCTTC CSSSSGQTGSYNEQFF
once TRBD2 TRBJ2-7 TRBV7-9 TGTGCCAGCAGCCGCGGAGGACTAGCGGGGGGGGAGCAGTACTTC CASSRGGLAGGEQYF
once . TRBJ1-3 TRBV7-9 TGTGCCAGCAGCTTAACAGGGCTCTCTGGAAACACCATATATTTT CASSLTGLSGNTIYF
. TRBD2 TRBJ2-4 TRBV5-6 TGTGCCAGCAGCTACCTAACACTAGCGATCGACAAAAACATTCAGTACTTC CASSYLTLAIDKNIQYF
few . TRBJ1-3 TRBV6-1 TGTGCCAGCGGCTACAGCGGATCTGGAAACACCATATATTTT CASGYSGSGNTIYF
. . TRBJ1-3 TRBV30 TGTGCCTGGAGTGTATTTTTGGTGGGCTCGTACTCTGGAAACACCATATATTTT CAWSVFLVGSYSGNTIYF
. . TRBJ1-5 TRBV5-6 TGTGCCAGCAGCTTTAGCGGGTCTACGGGGGGTCAGCCCCAGCATTTT CASSFSGSTGGQPQHF
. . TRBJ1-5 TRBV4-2 TGTGCCAGCAGCCAAGATCCCAGGGGTGAGCAGCCCCAGCATTTT CASSQDPRGEQPQHF
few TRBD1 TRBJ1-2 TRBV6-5 TGTGCCACCCGGGACAGAGTCAACTATGGCTACACCTTC CATRDRVNYGYTF
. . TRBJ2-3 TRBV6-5 TGTGCCAGCAGTTACCCCGCCGGGTCAGATACGCAGTATTTT CASSYPAGSDTQYF
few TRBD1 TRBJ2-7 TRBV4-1 TGCGCCAGCAGCCAGTCGGGACAGGGGGACGAGCAGTACTTC CASSQSGQGDEQYF
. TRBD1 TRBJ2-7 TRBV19 TGTGCCAGTAGTTTTAACCCCGGGACAGGGAGCCTCTACGAGCAGTACTTC CASSFNPGTGSLYEQYF
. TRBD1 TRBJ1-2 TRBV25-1 TGTGCCAGCAGTGGAGCCTCCTCGGACAGGGGAAGGTATGGCTACACCTTC CASSGASSDRGRYGYTF
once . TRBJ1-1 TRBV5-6 TGTGCCAGCAGCCGGGGGGGGGCCCGAGTCCCTGAAGCTTTCTTT CASSRGGARVPEAFF
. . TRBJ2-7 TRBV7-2 TGTGCCAGCAGCTTAGCCCGGGACACCCCTTACGAGCAGTACTTC CASSLARDTPYEQYF
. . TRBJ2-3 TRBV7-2 TGTGCCAGCAGCTTAGTGGCGGAGGCGCAGTATTTT CASSLVAEAQYF
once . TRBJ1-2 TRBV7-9 TGTGCCAGCAGCTTAGGGGTTTCGGGGAACTACACCTTC CASSLGVSGNYTF
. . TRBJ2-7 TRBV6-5 TGTGCCAGCAGTTACTCCGACACCACAGGGGAGCAGTACTTC CASSYSDTTGEQYF
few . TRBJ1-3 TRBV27 TGTGCCAGCAGTTTGGGGGGCTCTGGAAACACCATATATTTT CASSLGGSGNTIYF
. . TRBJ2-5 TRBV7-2 TGTGCCAGCAGCCCCGGACTGGGCGGCCAAGAGACCCAGTACTTC CASSPGLGGQETQYF
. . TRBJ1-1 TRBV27 TGTGCCAGCAGTCCTCAGCCGCCCAGCACCAACAACGGAGGGAACACTGAAGCTTTCTTT CASSPQPPSTNNGGNTEAFF
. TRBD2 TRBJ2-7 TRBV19 TGTGCCAGTAGTATACGGGGGGGTGGCGAGCAGTACTTC CASSIRGGGEQYF
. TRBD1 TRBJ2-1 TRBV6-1 TGTGCCAGCAGTGAAAGCCCGGGACAGCCATACAATGAGCAGTTCTTC CASSESPGQPYNEQFF
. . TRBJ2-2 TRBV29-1 TGCAGCGTTGAAGGCTGGGGCGGCACCGGGGAGCTGTTTTTT CSVEGWGGTGELFF
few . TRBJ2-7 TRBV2 TGTGCCAGCAGGATTGGACAGCTCTACGAGCAGTACTTC CASRIGQLYEQYF
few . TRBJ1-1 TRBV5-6 TGTGCCAGCGCTGGGCGGGCGCGGCACACTGAAGCTTTCTTT CASAGRARHTEAFF
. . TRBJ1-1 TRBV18 TGTGCCAGCTCGCCCCAACACGGGATGAACACTGAAGCTTTCTTT CASSPQHGMNTEAFF
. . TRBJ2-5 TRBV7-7 TGTGCTAGCAGCTTAGGAACGGGATCCCAAGAGACCCAGTACTTC CASSLGTGSQETQYF
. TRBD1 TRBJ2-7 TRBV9 TGTGCCAGCAGCGAGGGGACAGGGAGCCCTTACGAGCAGTACTTC CASSEGTGSPYEQYF
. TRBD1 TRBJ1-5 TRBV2 TGTGCCAGCCGACAGGGGAACGGCAATCAGCCCCAGCATTTT CASRQGNGNQPQHF
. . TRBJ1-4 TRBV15 TGTGCCACCAGCAGATCACCCGAGGTTGTAAGAGAAAAACTGTTTTTT CATSRSPEVVREKLFF
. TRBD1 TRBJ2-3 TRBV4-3 TGCGCCAGCAGCCAAGGGCAGGGGGCCCTGAGCACAGATACGCAGTATTTT CASSQGQGALSTDTQYF
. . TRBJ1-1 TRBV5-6 TGTGCCAGCAGCCGAATATACAGGGAAAATGAAGCTTTCTTT CASSRIYRENEAFF
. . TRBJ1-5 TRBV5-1 TGCCCGCTCCAGGGGTGGTTACTTTATCAGCCCCAGCATTTT CPLQGWLLYQPQHF
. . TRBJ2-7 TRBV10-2 TGCGCCAGCAGTGAGAATTTGGGGGGATCCTACGAGCAGTACTTC CASSENLGGSYEQYF
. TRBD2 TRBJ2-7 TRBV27 TGTGCCAGCAGTTTAAAAGCTAGCGGGGGGACGTACGAGCAGTACTTC CASSLKASGGTYEQYF
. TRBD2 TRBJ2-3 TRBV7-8 TGTGCCAGCAGCCCGGTAGCGGGGGGCTACATAGATACGCAGTATTTT CASSPVAGGYIDTQYF
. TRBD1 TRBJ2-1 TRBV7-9 TGTGCCAGCAGCTTGTCCCCTACTTGGGACAGCCACAATGAGCAGTTCTTC CASSLSPTWDSHNEQFF
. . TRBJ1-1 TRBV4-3 TGCGCCAGCAGCCAAGATCGGAACAGTGAAGCTTTCTTT CASSQDRNSEAFF
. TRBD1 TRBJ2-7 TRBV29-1 TGCAGCGCTGAAAGCCGAGGGACAGGGTCCTACGAGCAGTACTTC CSAESRGTGSYEQYF
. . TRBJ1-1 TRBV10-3 TGTGCCATTCGGGAGGGGACCCTCATGAACACTGAAGCTTTCTTT CAIREGTLMNTEAFF
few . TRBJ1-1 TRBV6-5 TGTGCCAGCAGTTACTCGAGCAGGGTTTTTGATGAAGCTTTCTTT CASSYSSRVFDEAFF
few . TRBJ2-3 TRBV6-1 TGTGCCAGCAGTGAAACAGGGCACCAAGATACGCAGTATTTT CASSETGHQDTQYF
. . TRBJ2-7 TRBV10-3 TGTGCCATCAGGCGGACAGTTACTCTACGGGAGCAGTACTTC CAIRRTVTLREQYF
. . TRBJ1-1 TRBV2 TGTGCCAGCCGGACAGAGGTGAACACTGAAGCTTTCTTT CASRTEVNTEAFF
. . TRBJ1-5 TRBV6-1 TGTGCCAGCACCCGTTCGACAGGTCCCAATCAGCCCCAGCATTTT CASTRSTGPNQPQHF
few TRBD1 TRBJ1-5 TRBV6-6 TGTGCCAGCAGTTTTCAACAGGGGGGCAATCAGCCCCAGCATTTT CASSFQQGGNQPQHF